The sequence of this T cell receptor beta chain was determined in a study of cytomegalovirus exposure and HLA in healthy donors (TCRdb year 2017). Regarding the complete study: According to an earlier analysis of around 600 of the donors, 150 million to 200 million T cells yielded 90 million to 130 million unique TCR beta sequences and about 300 Gb of sequence data. In addition to the first cohort of approximately 670 subjects, a separate validation cohort of approximately 130 different subjects was used. Among the roughly 380 genotyped donors, around 81% belonged to the genetic ancestry cluster associated with self-reported Caucasian donors. In a later genetic analysis, genome-wide SNP genotypes for about three fifths of the roughly 670 donors were used, and that subset was treated as a discovery cohort. Using immunosequencing, the study profiled T cell repertoires from fewer than 700 subjects and related those repertoires to cytomegalovirus serostatus. Approximately 300 gigabases of sequencing data and 70 million to 95 million unique TCR sequences made up an early release that covered roughly 670 HLA-typed donors. Among roughly 370 genotyped donors of the cohort, an average of roughly 240,000 unique TCR beta nucleotide sequences were sequenced per donor, approximately 20% of them non-productive. To predict cytomegalovirus infection status, the study brought together high-throughput TCR immunosequencing, statistical association of individual TCRs with disease status, and machine learning. Several DR-DQ haplotypes were treated as single units for association and clustering because of strong linkage in the cohort. Both class I and class II loci were covered by HLA typing, at four-digit resolution. A later analysis re-analyzed previously published TCR beta repertoires from 660 or so donors and added high-resolution HLA genotyping to study TCR occurrence patterns. All discovery cohort repertoires had been generated on a single sequencing platform. Rather than drawing on any new phenotypic data, the later analysis identified candidate immune exposures from TCR beta sequences and the way those sequences occurred across donors. The study was designed to test whether signatures of past pathogen exposure could be identified by cataloging public T cell receptors. To decide whether each TCR beta V gene segment behaved as functional or pseudogenic, an earlier analysis of approximately 590 of the donors relied on high-throughput TCR beta sequencing. Donor age, sex, ethnicity and CMV serostatus were compiled alongside the repertoire data. The number of donors typed differed by locus, with roughly 620-640 for A, B, C, DRB1 and DQB1, roughly 520 for DQA1, nearly 610 for DPA1, and some 470 for DPB1.

In total, approximately 610 healthy bone marrow donors made up the cohort. At the time of sampling, every cohort member was nominally healthy, though immune exposures that went unrecorded were likely present. The donor was CMV seronegative and belonged to the group of several hundred seronegative cohort members. A peripheral blood sample was collected from each donor, and TCR beta sequencing was performed on peripheral blood mononuclear cells. Genomic DNA extraction from the blood cell samples was performed with the Qiagen DNeasy Blood Extraction Kit. The CDR3 starts with the cysteine, ends with the phenylalanine, and has 14 residues. The sequence is cut down to CDR3 DNA, 42 bases in frame from base 1. In the germline V gene (reference sequence), CDR1 corresponds to MNHNY and CDR2 to SVGAGI. Germline trimming: 4 bases from V, 12 bases from J; junction bases outside gene matches: 9. Libraries were prepared through the immunoSEQ multiplex PCR assay. For the multiplex PCR, a mixture combining 60 forward primers for TCR Vbeta segments and 13 reverse primers for TCR Jbeta segments was used. The CDR3 region of rearranged TCR beta genes was amplified from genomic DNA with a multiplex PCR assay. On the Illumina HiSeq System, the amplified TCR beta libraries were sequenced as 87-base-pair reads. Per the authors' processing: In a later analysis, approximately 74 million unique TCR beta chains were counted across the roughly 610 repertoires, and approximately 11 million of these chains were shared by at least two donors. To remove PCR and sequencing errors, raw reads were error-corrected and collapsed into unique sequences using a nearest-neighbor algorithm that merged closely related sequences. V, D and J gene segments were assigned by aligning CDR3 sequences to IMGT reference sequences. For a sequence to be retained, a match of at least six nucleotides to both a V gene segment and a J gene segment was required. A rearrangement was called productive if the CDR3 had no stop codons and remained in frame with V and J, and every other rearrangement was called non-productive. Following IMGT convention, CDR3 was defined as the stretch from the second conserved V-encoded cysteine up to the conserved J-encoded phenylalanine. The earlier analysis of about 500 of the donors excluded sequences that lacked an unambiguous match to a single V gene segment. In an earlier analysis of 500 to 750 of the donors, V segments were called functional above 56.7% productive rearrangements and were called segregating when the between-donor standard deviation exceeded 5%. To diagnose cytomegalovirus status from the catalog of TCR beta chain sequences, a statistical classification framework was built. In a later analysis, V and J genes were assigned by comparing TCR nucleotide sequences against IMGT/GENE-DB human TR gene sequences. A later analysis assigned CDR3 sequences and most-parsimonious VDJ recombination scenarios with the TCRdist pipeline. In a later analysis, every TCR beta chain was defined by the combination of its CDR3 amino acid sequence and its V-gene family, and reads without a unique V-gene family were dropped. To address suspected cross-contamination and a sequencing artifact, a later analysis removed roughly 580 highly shared, low-generation-probability nucleotide sequences. In a later analysis, a clonal expansion index was calculated for each public chain from normalized within-repertoire ranks of inferred template counts. In a later analysis, generation probabilities were computed with a VDJ recombination model fitted to out-of-frame rearrangements, and the resulting probabilities were checked against IGoR. In a later analysis, hypergeometric tests were used to score TCR-TCR, TCR-HLA and TCR-CMV co-occurrence, with a repertoire-size bias correction applied to TCR pairs. In a later analysis, false discovery rates were estimated by permuting HLA or CMV assignments 20 times. In a later analysis, co-occurring TCRs were grouped using DBSCAN, and TCRdist sequence similarity was added for clustering within HLA-allele-positive subsets. Co-occurrence clustering excluded repertoires with fewer than 30,000 or more than 120,000 public chains, plus five with anomalous nucleotide sharing. TCRdb's version of the immuneACCESS table is confined to in-frame rearrangements and falls short of the full clone set. An unresolved V gene accounts for under half of the shortfall where checked; the remainder is of unknown origin. The V and J calls and clone size are taken from that table; D and trimming were inferred from the DNA. The sample records some 130,000 clones, approximately 82% of which are singletons. The ten largest make up 1.5% of the sample.

Note on this clone: Its antigen has not been determined. No per-base quality is available; no much larger clone lies one base away.

Here is what the overall study found, with its caveats: The earlier analysis of approximately 590 of the donors excluded roughly 17 rarely observed V segments, including chromosome 9 orphons, because counts were too low. In a later genetic analysis, a missense DCLRE1C variant was associated with V-gene and J-gene trimming of TCR beta chains, and the association was replicated in an independent cohort. In a later analysis, HLA-associated TCR beta chains were found to be more clonally expanded and to have lower generation probabilities than equally common non-associated chains. In a later analysis, 15,000 to 20,000 TCR beta sequences were associated with specific HLA alleles at a false discovery rate of 0.05. An earlier analysis of 587 of the donors showed that most TCR beta V segments appeared in productive rearrangements either about 90% or about 30% of the time, which broadly matched IMGT annotations. Most TCR sequences were observed very rarely across donors, whereas some public TCRs were present in many individuals. In a later analysis, most CMV-associated TCR beta chains were found to appear HLA-restricted, with HLA associations seemingly driven largely by CMV exposure. A group of highly shared sequence variants was considered likely to be a technical artifact of the sequencing pipeline. HLA typing was unavailable for some donors at each locus, so association tests used only the typed subset. This cohort had only TCR beta chains sequenced, and the lack of alpha or paired-chain data limited which features could be detected. Sequencing depth was assumed to be roughly uniform across donors in the presence/absence analyses, though that assumption may not hold. In a later analysis, several top co-occurrence clusters were reported to appear linked to parvovirus B19, influenza, CMV and Epstein-Barr virus. The authors suggested that the approach could potentially be extended to other disease states and immunological phenotypes. According to a later genetic analysis, donors in an Asian-associated ancestry cluster had fewer N-insertions in productive TCRs than the roughly 700-donor mean. In both the original and validation cohorts, the classifier was reported to diagnose cytomegalovirus status with high specificity and sensitivity. Some IMGT-functional V segments, including TRBV6-2 and TRBV6-3, could not be distinguished by the 87-base-pair reads and were therefore excluded. Correlated functional status among segregating V segments might be attributable to linkage disequilibrium, but an unknown experimental factor could not be ruled out. The only immune exposure information available for the cohort was CMV serostatus. In the study, around 150 TCR beta chains were listed as associated with cytomegalovirus. A further reported finding was that TCR beta sequences accurately predicted the HLA-A and HLA-B alleles for most subjects in the first cohort. When HLA alleles, especially DR and DQ, strongly co-occurred, attributing TCR associations to individual alleles was difficult. A later analysis found that TCR association rates varied across HLA loci, with DRB1 alleles showing the most associated TCRs and HLA-C alleles the fewest. In vitro tests confirmed that a few of the cytomegalovirus-associated TCR beta chains recognize cytomegalovirus antigens.

The receptor was derived from a female donor in good health and CMV-seronegative. The sequence links TRBV6-6 to TRBJ1-4; 9 bases in the middle match TRBD1. Sequenced material: PBMCs. The CDR3 amino acid sequence is: CASSSGTGQMELFF. The DNA sequence is TGTGCCAGCAGTTCCGGGACAGGGCAGATGGAACTGTTTTTT.